This T cell receptor beta chain was captured by sequencing in a study of blood T cell repertoires in COVID-19. Study in general: Spain, Italy and the United States supplied samples that represented acute and convalescent COVID-19. T cells, B-cell-depleted T cells, or PBMCs provided the cDNA or gDNA that served as material.

Using immunoSEQ multiplex PCR, the repertoire was profiled, and TCRdb retains in-frame clones only, with some absent. The table includes 200,000 to 300,000 clones, 85% detected once. The CDR3 covers 14 residues. V lost 3 bases, J lost 2 bases, and 10 bases lay in between. Looked up from germline, CDR1 is MNHEY and CDR2 is SVGAGI. This receptor was obtained from a man aged 50-59 years with COVID-19, enrolled during active disease. Sequencing used peripheral blood. The rearrangement joins TRBV6-5 to TRBJ1-2; TRBD1 might be the D (6 bases). The CDR3, as DNA: TGTGCCAGCAGTTATCAGGGGTTAAACTATGGCTACACCTTC. Its protein product is CASSYQGLNYGYTF.